These 13 T cell receptor beta chains were all obtained from the same sample, sequenced in a study of T cells in Graves' hyperthyroidism and ophthalmopathy. RNA transcripts served as the template for amplifying TCR beta CDR3 regions. Researchers ran a first-round RT-PCR on the TCR CDR3 using the HTBI primer set. TCRdb ran MiXCR on the multiplex PCR reads and lists one entry per CDR3 protein. The sample shows roughly 420,000 distinct CDR3 sequences, 15% to 17% of them seen only once. Sequenced: blood. The receptors here all came from a woman aged 18-29 years with Graves' hyperthyroidism.

This clonotype was recorded at least ten times. This chain joins TRBV6-1 and TRBJ1-6; D is unresolved. There are 17 residues in the CDR3. Trimming left V 5 bases short and J 0 bases short, with 14 bases between. Germline V CDR1 and CDR2: MNHNS, SASEGT. The CDR3 DNA reads TGTGCCAGCAGTCACCCGCCCCGGAGCTCCTATAATTCACCCCTCCACTTT. It specifies CASSHPPRSSYNSPLHF.

This clonotype was seen repeatedly, ten times or more. At one end, the junction sequence differs from germline, possibly due to a read error. For the CDR3, the DNA is TGTGCCAGCAGCCTGGGACTAGCCAAAAACATTCAGTACTTC. It specifies CASSLGLAKNIQYF. The chain carries TRBV5-1 and TRBJ2-4, with D maybe TRBD2 (6 bases). Germline V gene sequence: CDR1 SGHRS, CDR2 YFSETQ. The CDR3 is made up of 14 amino acids.

The sample holds many counts of this clonotype. The chain carries TRBV6-6 and TRBJ1-5; D is unclear. Germline V gives CDR1 MNHNY, CDR2 SVGAGI (reference sequence). The CDR3 runs to 13 residues. The V gene lost 0 bases and the J gene lost 4 bases, with 4 bases spanning the gap. The CDR3 is CASSYSLNQPQHF. The CDR3 coding sequence is TGTGCCAGCAGTTACTCGTTGAATCAGCCCCAGCATTTT.

In its sample, this clonotype was seen many times. The chain carries TRBV7-2 and TRBJ1-5; no firm D call. The germline V and J ends were trimmed by 1 base and 4 bases, with 11 bases remaining between them. CDR3 length: 15 residues. CDR1 and CDR2 from the germline V gene are SGHTA and FQGNSA. Written as DNA, the CDR3 is TGTGCCAGCAGCTTAGTGGGGAGCGAGAATCAGCCCCAGCATTTT. This codes for CASSLVGSENQPQHF.

This clonotype was picked up many times. The chain is built from TRBV20-1 and TRBJ1-4, with TRBD1 identical over 7 bases. The trim removed 0 bases at V and 5 bases at J, leaving 9 bases unmatched. The CDR3 loop spans 16 amino acids. The germline V gene has CDR1 DFQATT and CDR2 SNEGSKA (reference sequence). CDR3 bases: TGCAGTGCTAGAGATTTGCCGGGACAGCTAAATGAAAAACTGTTTTTT. Translated, it gives CSARDLPGQLNEKLFF.

This clonotype was recorded many times. The chain has TRBV12-3 or TRBV12-4 and TRBJ2-1; TRBD1 might be the D (5 bases). The germline V and J ends were trimmed by 5 bases and 4 bases, with 18 bases remaining between them. The CDR3 has 16 amino acids. The CDR3, as DNA: TGTGCCAGCAGTCCTCGTGGGGCCGGGCTTTACAATGAGCAGTTCTTC. Translated, it gives CASSPRGAGLYNEQFF.

There are many counts of this clonotype. The rearrangement uses TRBV6-2 or TRBV6-3 and TRBJ2-1; no clear D gene. Germline CDR1 is MNHEY and CDR2 is SVGEGT. V was clipped by 5 bases and J by 6 bases, with 8 bases between them. There are 12 residues in the CDR3. The chain's CDR3 is CASSRLRNEQFF. Here the CDR3 DNA reads TGTGCCAGCAGTCGCCTCCGCAATGAGCAGTTCTTC.

J is TRBJ2-1 and V is TRBV11-2, with 11 bases that match TRBD2. The CDR3 extends over 16 amino acids. Trimming cost V 4 bases and J 8 bases; bases outside gene matches: 10. Germline V CDR1 and CDR2: SGHAT, FQNNGV. CDR3 sequence reads: CASSSGLAGGLHEQFF. In DNA form, the CDR3 reads TGTGCCAGCAGCTCGGGGCTAGCGGGGGGCCTCCATGAGCAGTTCTTC. The full variable domain, in which reference TRBV11-2 and TRBJ2-1 provide the parts outside the CDR3, is EAGVAQSPRYKIIEKRQSVAFWCNPISGHATLYWYQQILGQGPKLLIQFQNNGVVDDSQLPKDRFSAERLKGVDSTLKIQPAKLEDSAVYLCASSSGLAGGLHEQFFGPGTRLTVL.

The rearrangement uses TRBV2 and TRBJ1-1, with a possible D match to TRBD1 (5 bases). CDR3 length equals 13 residues. Trimming left V 8 bases short and J 3 bases short, with 13 bases between. Germline V gene sequence: CDR1 SNHLY, CDR2 FYNNEI. CDR3 residues: CASQGMEDTEAFF. Here the CDR3 DNA reads TGTGCCAGCCAGGGTATGGAGGACACTGAAGCTTTCTTT.

This clonotype came up many times. The chain couples TRBV28 to TRBJ2-7; D is undetermined. V lost 2 bases to trimming and J lost 6 bases, with 8 bases between them. The CDR3 length is 12 residues. In germline, CDR1 is MDHEN, CDR2 SYDVKM. The CDR3 DNA reads TGTGCCAGCAGTTTAACCATAGGCGAGCAGTACTTC. It yields the protein CASSLTIGEQYF.

The gene calls are TRBV12-3 or TRBV12-4 and TRBJ1-3; D remains ambiguous. With 3 bases removed from V and 2 bases from J, the gap between germline ends came to 14 bases. CDR3 length: 16 residues. This CDR3 reads CASSFYLTLTGNTIYF. The CDR3, as DNA: TGTGCCAGCAGTTTTTATCTTACACTGACTGGAAACACCATATATTTT.

This clonotype came up many times. The V and J genes are TRBV12-3 or TRBV12-4 and TRBJ1-2; D perhaps matches TRBD1 (6 bases). The CDR3 extends over 12 amino acids. V lost 5 bases and J lost 8, with 12 bases in between. CDR3 sequence (DNA): TGTGCCAGCAGTGCGGACAGAACGGGCTACACCTTC. Translation: CASSADRTGYTF.

The chain's CDR3 is CSVATGSPQYEQYF. CDR3 DNA sequence: TGCAGTGTTGCGACAGGGTCGCCCCAATACGAGCAGTACTTC. V is TRBV20-1 and J is TRBJ2-7; 7 bases fit TRBD1. V gave up 7 bases and J gave up 4 bases; unmatched junction bases: 13. Germline CDR1 and CDR2: DFQATT and SNEGSKA (reference sequence). This CDR3 has 14 amino acids.